Below, 30 T cell receptor beta chains from the same sample are listed, as sequenced in a study of a mutant IDH1 vaccine in newly diagnosed glioma. Antigen specificity for these receptors is unknown. Method: immunoSEQ multiplex PCR; TCRdb's copy keeps in-frame clones and lacks some. The table shows about 38,000 clones, with roughly 79% occurring only once. Time point in this sample: week 23, last vaccination. Doses of 300 ug of mutant IDH1 20-mer peptide were given with topical imiquimod. The sequencing used PBMCs, collected from a glioma patient whose treatment included an IDH1 peptide vaccine. These receptors all come from a man in his forties with glioma.

V is TRBV30 and J is TRBJ1-1; no firm D call. The CDR3 sequence is 12 residues long. In germline, CDR1 is GTSNPN, CDR2 SVGIG (reference sequence). The CDR3 nucleotides are TGTGCACGGAGGACGGCTGCTAATGAAGCTTTCTTT. Its translation: CARRTAANEAFF.

The chain employs TRBV5-4 and TRBJ2-1; the match to TRBD1 covers 8 bases. The CDR3 is 18 amino acids. V shed 4 bases, J shed 5 bases, and the junction held 17 bases outside the gene matches. The germline CDR1 and CDR2 sequences are SGHNT and YYREEE (reference sequence). The CDR3 DNA is TGTGCCAGCAGCCCACCGGGACAGGCTAAACATGGGCACAATGAGCAGTTCTTC. Residues: CASSPPGQAKHGHNEQFF.

The V gene is TRBV7-6, the J gene TRBJ2-1; no clear D gene. The germline V gene encodes CDR1 SGHVS and CDR2 FNYEAQ. CDR3 size: 11 residues. Trimming took off 5 bases at V and 8 bases at J, with 7 bases between the two ends. This CDR3 reads CASSPTYEQFF. The CDR3 bases are TGTGCCAGCAGCCCGACCTATGAGCAGTTCTTC.

The chain is built from TRBV10-3 and TRBJ2-7, with 7 nucleotides matching TRBD2. V lost 3 bases and J lost 3; bases outside the gene matches: 5. The germline V gene encodes CDR1 ENHRY and CDR2 SYGVKD. The CDR3 length is 14 residues. CDR3 DNA: TGTGCCATCAGTGATTGGGCGGGGGACTACGAGCAGTACTTC. Translated: CAISDWAGDYEQYF.

The chain couples TRBV10-3 to TRBJ1-5; 8 positions match TRBD1. J was trimmed by 0 bases and V by 6 bases; bases with no gene match: 1. Germline V gives CDR1 ENHRY, CDR2 SYGVKD. The CDR3 length is 14 residues. The CDR3 nucleotides are TGTGCCATCAGGGGACAGGCTAGCAATCAGCCCCAGCATTTT. Protein: CAIRGQASNQPQHF.

J is TRBJ2-7 and V is TRBV28; TRBD2 matches 11 bases. V lost 5 bases and J lost 0; bases outside the gene matches: 9. The germline CDR1 and CDR2 sequences are MDHEN and SYDVKM. The CDR3 length is 17 residues. In DNA, the CDR3 is TGTGCCAGCAGTCCCGGGACTAGCGGAGCCACCTCCTACGAGCAGTACTTC. Protein sequence: CASSPGTSGATSYEQYF.

This chain connects TRBV6-5 to TRBJ1-1, with D possibly being TRBD1 (5 bases). Germline CDR1 reads MNHEY; CDR2 reads SVGAGI. V shed 8 bases and J shed 4 bases, with 14 bases lying between them. This CDR3 has 13 amino acids. DNA for the CDR3: TGTGCCAGCGCGCGGGGCTTCAGCACTGAAGCTTTCTTT. Translation: CASARGFSTEAFF.

For the CDR3, the DNA is TGTGCCAGCAGTTGGAGAGTTACCAGCCGCTCCTACAATGAGCAGTTCTTC. It codes for CASSWRVTSRSYNEQFF. The chain couples TRBV27 to TRBJ2-1, with D hard to call. Trimming removed 4 bases from V and 0 bases from J, with 16 bases in between. Germline values: CDR1 MNHEY, CDR2 SMNVEV (reference sequence). This CDR3 spans 17 amino acids.

The rearrangement uses TRBV7-8 and TRBJ2-5, with D maybe TRBD2 (7 bases). V was clipped by 4 bases and J by 5 bases, with 17 bases between them. Germline V lookup: CDR1 SGHVS, CDR2 FQNEAQ. The CDR3 spans 15 residues. The CDR3 bases are TGTGCCAGCAGCTCGCCAGGGGCGCGGGAGGAGACCCAGTACTTC. This sequence encodes CASSSPGAREETQYF.

V gene TRBV4-2 combines with J gene TRBJ2-5; tentative D call: TRBD2 (5 bases). This CDR3 spans 16 amino acids. From germline, CDR1 is LGHNA and CDR2 YNFKEQ. V lost 3 bases, J lost 5 bases, and 19 bases lay in between. CDR3 DNA: TGTGCCAGCAGCCAGGCTGAGGGCGGGCCGGGGGAGACCCAGTACTTC. It yields the protein CASSQAEGGPGETQYF.

This clone is a singleton in its sample. The J gene is TRBJ1-1, the V gene TRBV4-3, with D hard to call. V was shortened by 1 base and J by 1 base, with 13 bases between the two germline ends. This CDR3 is 16 amino acids long. Per the germline V gene, CDR1 is LGHNA and CDR2 is YSLEER. The CDR3 is CASSQVTGRENTEAFF. In nucleotides, the CDR3 is TGCGCCAGCAGCCAAGTTACGGGGAGGGAGAACACTGAAGCTTTCTTT.

This clone has only a few counts. The rearrangement uses TRBV4-2 and TRBJ2-1; 8 nucleotides agree with TRBD2. The V gene's germline CDR1 is LGHNA and CDR2 YNFKEQ. The CDR3 has 14 residues. The trim removed 5 bases at V and 8 bases at J, leaving 8 bases unmatched. CDR3 sequence reads: CASSLELAGDEQFF. The CDR3 DNA is TGTGCCAGCAGCTTGGAGCTAGCGGGCGATGAGCAGTTCTTC.

The genes are TRBV29-1 and TRBJ1-4; D ambiguous. This CDR3 has 13 amino acids. Germline V lookup: CDR1 SQVTM, CDR2 ANQGSEA. V lost 4 bases and J lost 3, with 9 bases in between. CDR3: CSVVEVANEKLFF. In nucleotides, the CDR3 is TGCAGCGTTGTGGAGGTGGCTAATGAAAAACTGTTTTTT.

J is TRBJ2-1 and V is TRBV19; D not certain. Germline lookup yields CDR1 LNHDA and CDR2 SQIVND (reference sequence). V was shortened by 5 bases and J by 9 bases, with 14 bases between the two germline ends. The length of the CDR3 is 13 residues. The CDR3 loop reads CASSSARLGEQFF. CDR3 coding DNA: TGTGCCAGTAGTTCGGCCCGCCTGGGTGAGCAGTTCTTC.

V and J are TRBV4-2 and TRBJ2-3, with TRBD2 matching 8 bases. The germline V gene encodes CDR1 LGHNA and CDR2 YNFKEQ. CDR3 size: 16 residues. The J segment lost 0 bases and the V segment lost 1 base, leaving 3 bases of the junction unmatched. CDR3: CASSQVAGSSTDTQYF. In DNA form, the CDR3 reads TGTGCCAGCAGCCAAGTAGCGGGGTCTAGCACAGATACGCAGTATTTT.

This chain links TRBV4-2 with TRBJ2-4, with D unclear. CDR1 and CDR2 (germline): LGHNA, YNFKEQ. Trimming cost V 0 bases and J 2 bases, with 5 bases left between them. The CDR3 consists of 14 residues. The CDR3 DNA sequence: TGTGCCAGCAGCCAAGAGCAGCCCAAAAACATTCAGTACTTC. It yields the protein CASSQEQPKNIQYF.

This clone was seen only a few times. V gene TRBV4-2 combines with J gene TRBJ2-2; 9 bases fit TRBD2. The ends lost 5 bases at V and 2 bases at J; junction bases unmatched: 3. The CDR3 sequence is 15 residues long. Germline V CDR1 and CDR2: LGHNA, YNFKEQ. CDR3 coding DNA: TGTGCCAGCAGCTCAGCGGGGGGAAACACCGGGGAGCTGTTTTTT. It encodes CASSSAGGNTGELFF.

The chain combines TRBV14 with TRBJ2-5; 9 bases align to TRBD2. Germline lookup yields CDR1 SGHDN and CDR2 FVKESK. The V and J ends lost 4 bases and 4 bases, in that order; junction bases with no gene match: 4. CDR3 size: 14 residues. CDR3: CASSRASGVETQYF. DNA of the CDR3: TGTGCCAGCAGCCGGGCTAGCGGGGTAGAGACCCAGTACTTC.

V usage is TRBV10-3 and J usage is TRBJ2-5; the D gene is possibly TRBD2 (7 bases). Gene TRBJ2-7 matches the end of the DNA better, so the J call may be wrong. Per germline, CDR1 ENHRY and CDR2 SYGVKD. This CDR3 has 17 amino acids. The CDR3: CAISEPGEGGKSYEQYF. The CDR3 DNA sequence: TGTGCCATCAGTGAACCAGGGGAGGGGGGAAAGTCCTACGAGCAGTACTTC.

The chain combines TRBV4-1 with TRBJ2-7; tentatively, D is TRBD2 (6 bases). V lost 4 bases to trimming and J lost 6 bases, with 19 bases between them. This CDR3 is 15 amino acids long. Germline values: CDR1 MGHRA, CDR2 YSYEKL. The CDR3 DNA reads as TGCGCCAGCAGCCCCCCGGCGGGCGGGGCCGGCGAGCAGTACTTC. This encodes CASSPPAGGAGEQYF.

V gene TRBV19 combines with J gene TRBJ1-1; no clear D gene. This CDR3 region has 14 residues. The germline V and J ends were trimmed by 2 bases and 2 bases, with 9 bases remaining between them. In germline, CDR1 is LNHDA, CDR2 SQIVND (reference sequence). The CDR3 nucleotides are TGTGCCAGTAGTATATCCACACGAAACACTGAAGCTTTCTTT. This translates into CASSISTRNTEAFF.

This sequence joins TRBV10-3 and TRBJ2-5, with 7 bases that match TRBD2. Judging by the DNA end, TRBJ2-7 fits better; the J call may be wrong. Germline V gene lookup returns CDR1 ENHRY and CDR2 SYGVKD. This CDR3 comprises 15 residues. CDR3 sequence reads: CAISILAAASYEQYF. The CDR3 nucleotides are TGTGCCATCAGTATTCTAGCGGCTGCCTCCTACGAGCAGTACTTC.

CDR3: CASSPNVGSIQYF. The CDR3 region has the DNA TGTGCCAGCTCACCAAACGTCGGAAGCATTCAGTACTTC. The chain uses TRBV18 and TRBJ2-4; no clear D gene. Per the germline V gene, CDR1 is KGHSH and CDR2 is LQKENI. V lost 2 bases, J lost 9 bases, and 11 bases lay in between. The CDR3 has 13 residues.

The gene calls are TRBV19 and TRBJ2-5; D is unclear. The CDR3 has 14 amino acids. V was shortened by 5 bases and J by 7 bases, with 17 bases between the two germline ends. The V gene's germline CDR1 is LNHDA and CDR2 SQIVND (reference sequence). CDR3 bases: TGTGCCAGTAGTTCAGGAGTCAAATTGGGGACCCAGTACTTC. It translates to CASSSGVKLGTQYF.

V is TRBV6-5 and J is TRBJ2-7, with a possible D match to TRBD1 (6 bases). CDR3 length equals 11 residues. Germline assignment: CDR1 MNHEY and CDR2 SVGAGI. V was shortened by 6 bases and J by 5 bases, with 8 bases between the two germline ends. In DNA, the CDR3 is TGTGCCAGCAGACAGGGTAACGAGCAGTACTTC. Translating gives CASRQGNEQYF.

This chain links TRBV29-1 with TRBJ1-2, with a possible D match to TRBD1 (6 bases). Germline V lookup: CDR1 SQVTM, CDR2 ANQGSEA. The CDR3 has 12 amino acids. Between the trimmed V and J ends, which lost 6 bases and 4 bases, there was a span of 12 bases. CDR3 in DNA: TGCAGCGTCGTGACAGGCGGCTATGGCTACACCTTC. Translated: CSVVTGGYGYTF.

This chain uses TRBV6-5 with TRBJ1-3; D is uncertain. Germline V gene data show CDR1 as MNHEY and CDR2 as SVGAGI. The CDR3 spans 15 residues. V gave up 2 bases and J gave up 0 bases, with 8 bases separating them. The chain's CDR3 is CASSYQRTSGNTIYF. The CDR3 DNA sequence: TGTGCCAGCAGTTACCAGAGAACCTCTGGAAACACCATATATTTT.

V and J are TRBV7-9 and TRBJ1-4, with D unclear. This CDR3 contains 13 residues. Per germline, CDR1 SEHNR and CDR2 FQNEAQ (reference sequence). Trimming shortened V by 6 bases and J by 8 bases, and 13 bases separated the two germline ends. The CDR3 DNA is TGTGCCAGCAGGCTCGGAGTAAGAGAAAAACTGTTTTTT. Amino acid sequence: CASRLGVREKLFF.

V usage is TRBV9 and J usage is TRBJ2-1; a possible D gene is TRBD1 (6 bases). Germline values: CDR1 SGDLS, CDR2 YYNGEE. The V end was cut by 4 bases, the J end by 5 bases, with 16 bases between. The CDR3 loop spans 15 amino acids. The CDR3 DNA sequence: TGTGCCAGCAGCCTCGGCGGCAGGGGACACAATGAGCAGTTCTTC. This codes for CASSLGGRGHNEQFF.

The chain uses TRBV7-9 and TRBJ1-1, with 12 positions matching TRBD1. The CDR3 has 16 amino acids. The J segment lost 4 bases and the V segment lost 4 bases, leaving 7 bases of the junction unmatched. Germline V gene data show CDR1 as SEHNR and CDR2 as FQNEAQ (reference sequence). CDR3 amino acids: CASSSRDRGRVTEAFF. The CDR3 DNA reads TGTGCCAGCAGCTCCCGGGACAGGGGGCGCGTCACTGAAGCTTTCTTT. The full variable domain, completed using reference TRBV7-9 and TRBJ1-1, is DTGVSQNPRHKITKRGQNVTFRCDPISEHNRLYWYRQTLGQGPEFLTYFQNEAQLEKSRLLSDRFSAERPKGSFSTLEIQRTEQGDSAMYLCASSSRDRGRVTEAFFGQGTRLTVV.